The clone carrying this T cell receptor beta chain turned up a few times. The antigen remains undetermined. These data are taken from a study of CD8+ T cells in alopecia areata. In the study overall: Patients remained on tofacitinib for 6 to 18 months and then went 6 months without it.

Study-level findings and limits: Among the 100 top clones, expanded CD8+ clones, like scalp clonality, were significantly decreased by tofacitinib. Mice gave a clearer picture of TCR sharing than patients did, possibly for HLA-related reasons.

Extracted RNA was reverse transcribed into cDNA, the sequencing template. Produced via immunoSEQ multiplex PCR; TCRdb's table is partial and in-frame only. This sample has about 280,000 clones, with 58% found just once. Treatment described: oral pan-JAK inhibitor, 5-10 mg twice daily. Specimens obtained from alopecia areata patients comprised lesional scalp punch biopsies and peripheral blood. Per germline, CDR1 SEHNR and CDR2 FQNEAQ (reference sequence). V shed 2 bases and J shed 2 bases, with 12 bases lying between them. The CDR3 spans 16 residues. This TCR derives from a human donor with alopecia areata. J is TRBJ1-4 and V is TRBV7-9, with D possibly matching TRBD1 (5 bases). Sequenced material: CD4+ T cells sorted from blood, taken at week 24, from a patient treated with tofacitinib. CDR3 DNA: TGTGCCAGCAGCTTATTTCGGACAACGACTAATGAAAAACTGTTTTTT. This gives the protein CASSLFRTTTNEKLFF.